This T cell receptor beta chain derives from a study of blood T cell repertoires in COVID-19. Study as a whole: Samples of COVID-19 (acute and convalescent) were obtained from the United States, Italy and Spain. In each case, the material was cDNA or gDNA derived from T cells, B-cell-depleted T cells, or PBMCs.

The CDR3 spans 14 residues. J gave up 3 bases and V 4 bases, and 5 bases lay outside the gene matches. Looked up from germline, CDR1 is SGHNT and CDR2 is YENEEA. Original processing notes: Amplification from reference gene primers served as the basis for estimated nucleated cell counts. Method: immunoSEQ multiplex PCR; TCRdb's copy keeps in-frame clones and lacks some. V, J and clone size reflect that table, while D and trimming were determined from the DNA. The table shows tens of thousands of clones, with about 86% occurring only once. The source is a man between 65 and 79 years old with acute or convalescent COVID-19. What was sequenced was peripheral blood. The V call is TRBV11-3, the J call TRBJ2-5; 7 bases are a match to TRBD1. The CDR3 DNA is TGTGCCAGCAGCTCCCCCGGGACAGAAGAGACCCAGTACTTC. Encoded protein: CASSSPGTEETQYF. Variable domain in full (rest from reference TRBV11-3 and TRBJ2-5): EAGVVQSPRYKIIEKKQPVAFWCNPISGHNTLYWYLQNLGQGPELLIRYENEEAVDDSQLPKDRFSAERLKGVDSTLKIQPAELGDSAVYLCASSSPGTEETQYFGPGTRLLVL.